These 7 T cell receptor beta chains came from one sample sequenced in a study of control samples from healthy donors and cancer patients. Produced via immunoSEQ multiplex PCR; TCRdb's table is partial and in-frame only. The sample includes around 51,000 clones, about nine tenths of them seen just once. Sequencing was done on a sample of PBMCs. These TCRs come from a man aged 50-60 years with head and neck cancer.

The V gene is TRBV7-3, the J gene TRBJ2-1; TRBD2 matches at 8 bases. V gave up 2 bases and J gave up 3 bases; unmatched junction bases: 6. Germline V lookup: CDR1 SGHTA, CDR2 FQGTGA. This CDR3 region has 16 residues. In nucleotides, the CDR3 is TGTGCCAGCAGCTTAGACGGGAGGGTGGGCTACAATGAGCAGTTCTTC. Its protein is CASSLDGRVGYNEQFF.

The rearrangement joins TRBV18 to TRBJ2-7; TRBD2 matches 7 bases. The germline V gene encodes CDR1 KGHSH and CDR2 LQKENI. V shed 6 bases and J 3 bases; nucleotides not matched to a gene: 11. The CDR3 sequence is 15 residues long. The CDR3 coding sequence is TGTGCCAGCTCGTGGGGGGAGGGGCCCGGCTACGAGCAGTACTTC. Its translation: CASSWGEGPGYEQYF.

J is TRBJ2-3 and V is TRBV9; D remains unclear. Germline assignment: CDR1 SGDLS and CDR2 YYNGEE. V was trimmed by 2 bases and J by 1 base, leaving 11 bases between them. CDR3 length equals 15 residues. The CDR3 is CASSVRPAGTDTQYF. The CDR3 DNA reads as TGTGCCAGCAGCGTCCGACCGGCGGGCACAGATACGCAGTATTTT.

The rearrangement links TRBV25-1 to TRBJ1-2, with D unresolved. This CDR3 spans 13 amino acids. The germline V and J ends were trimmed by 7 bases and 4 bases, with 13 bases remaining between them. Germline V lookup: CDR1 MGHDK, CDR2 SYGVNS. For the CDR3, the DNA is TGTGCCAGCAACCGAGACGGAAGCTATGGCTACACCTTC. Protein product: CASNRDGSYGYTF.

This clone turned up a few times. The gene calls are TRBV5-1 and TRBJ2-7; D is undetermined. Germline CDR1 is SGHRS and CDR2 is YFSETQ. The CDR3 runs 15 residues. Trimming took 0 bases from V and 3 from J, leaving 13 bases between them. The CDR3 nucleotides read TGCGCCAGCAGCTTGGTTCAAGGCCTTCTCTACGAGCAGTACTTC. Amino acid sequence: CASSLVQGLLYEQYF.

V and J are TRBV6-5 and TRBJ2-3; D ambiguous. The V gene lost 6 bases and the J gene lost 3 bases, with 10 bases spanning the gap. From germline, CDR1 is MNHEY and CDR2 SVGAGI. The CDR3 sequence is 13 residues long. CDR3 protein: CASSLGLTDTQYF. The CDR3 region has the DNA TGTGCCAGCAGCCTAGGGTTGACAGATACGCAGTATTTT.

V is TRBV11-2 and J is TRBJ1-3; tentative D call: TRBD1 (5 bases). V was pared by 5 bases and J by 9 bases, with 11 bases between. Germline CDR1 reads SGHAT; CDR2 reads FQNNGV. The CDR3 sequence is 12 residues long. CDR3 amino acids: CASSLGVGTIYF. CDR3 in DNA: TGTGCCAGCAGCCTAGGGGTGGGCACCATATATTTT.